This T cell receptor beta chain was found in a study of cytomegalovirus exposure and HLA in healthy donors. Whole-study findings and limits: Most of the TCR beta V segments (in an earlier analysis) were productive either about 87% or about 30% of the time. Information on immune exposure was restricted to one variable (CMV serostatus). The study recorded 150 to 200 TCR beta chains that were cytomegalovirus-associated.

Note on this clone: Its target is unknown.

Germline loops: CDR1 SGHNT, CDR2 YYREEE (reference sequence). Trimming removed 3 bases from V and 3 bases from J; junction bases left unmatched: 3. This CDR3 region has 14 residues. PCR amplification relied on 60 Vbeta primers (plus 13 Jbeta primers). Using immunoSEQ multiplex PCR, the repertoire was profiled, and TCRdb retains in-frame clones only, with some absent. The data contain over 80,000 clones, over 65% of them seen just once; the ten biggest clones take up roughly 15%. The clonotype comes from a woman younger than 30 in good health and CMV-seropositive. This sequence joins TRBV5-4 and TRBJ2-7; 10 bases match TRBD2. Sequenced material: PBMCs. The chain's CDR3 is CASSSGTSVYEQYF. CDR3 nucleotide sequence: TGTGCCAGCAGCTCCGGGACTAGCGTCTACGAGCAGTACTTC.